This T cell receptor beta chain was sequenced for a study of blood T cell repertoires in COVID-19. Sequencing was performed with immunoSEQ multiplex PCR; in TCRdb, only in-frame clones are kept and a portion is missing. The sample holds 150,000 to 190,000 clones, approximately 90% seen once. This CDR3 has 13 residues. Germline CDR1 and CDR2: SGHNT and YYREEE (reference sequence). Trimming took off 4 bases at V and 2 bases at J, with 9 bases between the two ends. Source material: peripheral blood. This receptor was identified in a woman in her thirties or forties with acute or convalescent COVID-19. This chain uses TRBV5-4 with TRBJ1-2; D remains ambiguous. The CDR3 is CASSPESNYGYTF. The DNA of the CDR3 is TGTGCCAGCAGCCCTGAGTCAAACTATGGCTACACCTTC.